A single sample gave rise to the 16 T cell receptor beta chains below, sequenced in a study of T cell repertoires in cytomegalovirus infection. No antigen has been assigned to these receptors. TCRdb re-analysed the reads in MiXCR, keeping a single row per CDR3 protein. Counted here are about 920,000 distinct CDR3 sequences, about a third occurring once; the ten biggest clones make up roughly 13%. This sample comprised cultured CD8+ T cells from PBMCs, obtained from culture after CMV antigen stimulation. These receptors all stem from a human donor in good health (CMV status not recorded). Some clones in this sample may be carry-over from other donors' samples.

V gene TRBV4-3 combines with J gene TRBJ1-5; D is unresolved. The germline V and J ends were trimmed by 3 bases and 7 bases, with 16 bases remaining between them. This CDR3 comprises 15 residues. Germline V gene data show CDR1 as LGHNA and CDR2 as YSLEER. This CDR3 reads CASSQSPDGLQPQHF. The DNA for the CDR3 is TGCGCCAGCAGCCAGAGTCCGGACGGGTTGCAGCCCCAGCATTTT.

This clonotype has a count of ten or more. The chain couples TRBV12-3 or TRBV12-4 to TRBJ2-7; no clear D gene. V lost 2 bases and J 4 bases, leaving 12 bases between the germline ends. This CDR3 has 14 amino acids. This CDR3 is CASSLSAGTYEQYF. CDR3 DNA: TGTGCCAGCAGTTTATCGGCAGGAACGTACGAGCAGTACTTC.

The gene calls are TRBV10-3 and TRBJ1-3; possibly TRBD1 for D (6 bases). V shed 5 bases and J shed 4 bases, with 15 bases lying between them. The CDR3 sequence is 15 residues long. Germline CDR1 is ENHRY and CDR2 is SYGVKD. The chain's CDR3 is CAISITGNRGNTIYF. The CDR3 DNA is TGTGCCATCAGTATAACAGGGAATCGGGGAAACACCATATATTTT.

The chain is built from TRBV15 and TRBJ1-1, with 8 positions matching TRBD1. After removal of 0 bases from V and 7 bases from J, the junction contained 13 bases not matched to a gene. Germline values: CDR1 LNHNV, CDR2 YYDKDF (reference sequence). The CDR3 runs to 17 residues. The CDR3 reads CATSRDRIIAGQGEAFF. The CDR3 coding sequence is TGTGCCACCAGCAGAGATAGGATCATAGCCGGACAGGGTGAAGCTTTCTTT.

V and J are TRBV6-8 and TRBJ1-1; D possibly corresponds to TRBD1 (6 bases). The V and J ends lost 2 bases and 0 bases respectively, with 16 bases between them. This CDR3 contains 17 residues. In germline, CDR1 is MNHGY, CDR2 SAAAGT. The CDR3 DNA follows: TGTGCCAGCAGTTACGGCCCGAGACAGGTTTTGAACACTGAAGCTTTCTTT. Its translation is CASSYGPRQVLNTEAFF.

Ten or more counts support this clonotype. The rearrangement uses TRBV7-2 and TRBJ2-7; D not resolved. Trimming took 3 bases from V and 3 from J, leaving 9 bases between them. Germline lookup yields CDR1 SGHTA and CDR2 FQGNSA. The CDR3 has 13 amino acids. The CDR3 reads CASSLGLLYEQYV. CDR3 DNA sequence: TGTGCCAGCAGCTTGGGCCTACTCTACGAGCAGTACGTC.

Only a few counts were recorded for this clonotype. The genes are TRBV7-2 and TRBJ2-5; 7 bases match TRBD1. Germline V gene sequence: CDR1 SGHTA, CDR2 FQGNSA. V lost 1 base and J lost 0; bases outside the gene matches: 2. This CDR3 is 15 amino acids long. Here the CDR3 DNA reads TGTGCCAGCAGCTTAGAGGGGGCCCACCAAGAGACCCAGTACTTC. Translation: CASSLEGAHQETQYF.

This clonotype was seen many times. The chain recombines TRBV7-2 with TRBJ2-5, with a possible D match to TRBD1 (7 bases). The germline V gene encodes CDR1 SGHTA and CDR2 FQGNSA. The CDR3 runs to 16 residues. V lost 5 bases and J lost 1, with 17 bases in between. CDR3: CASSTRRGESQETQYF. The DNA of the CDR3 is TGTGCCAGCAGCACCCGCAGGGGGGAAAGCCAAGAGACCCAGTACTTC.

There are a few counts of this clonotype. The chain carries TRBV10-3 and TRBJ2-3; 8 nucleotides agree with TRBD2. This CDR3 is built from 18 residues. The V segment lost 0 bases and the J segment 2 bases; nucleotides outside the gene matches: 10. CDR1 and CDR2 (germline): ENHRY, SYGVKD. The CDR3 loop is CAISESKQRGPLTDTQYF. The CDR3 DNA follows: TGTGCCATCAGTGAGTCGAAGCAGCGGGGGCCACTCACAGATACGCAGTATTTT.

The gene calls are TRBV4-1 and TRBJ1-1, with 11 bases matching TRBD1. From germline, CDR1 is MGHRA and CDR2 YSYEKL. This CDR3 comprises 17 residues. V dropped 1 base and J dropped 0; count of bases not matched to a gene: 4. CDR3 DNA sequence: TGCGCCAGCAGCCAAGGGGACAGGGGGACTATGAACACTGAAGCTTTCTTT. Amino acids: CASSQGDRGTMNTEAFF.

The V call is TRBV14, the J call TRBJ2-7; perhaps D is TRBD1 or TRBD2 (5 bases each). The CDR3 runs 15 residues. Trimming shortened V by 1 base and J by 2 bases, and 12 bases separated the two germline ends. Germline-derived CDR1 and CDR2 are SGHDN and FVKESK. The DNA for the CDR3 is TGTGCCAGCAGCCAAGTCCGGGACGCCGCCTACGAGCAGTACGTC. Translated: CASSQVRDAAYEQYV.

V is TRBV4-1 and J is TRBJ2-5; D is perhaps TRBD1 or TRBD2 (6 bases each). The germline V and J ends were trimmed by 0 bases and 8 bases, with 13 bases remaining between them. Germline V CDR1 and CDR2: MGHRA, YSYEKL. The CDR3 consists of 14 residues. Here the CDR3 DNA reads TGCGCCAGCAGCCAAGATAGGGGGGTTGGAACCCAGTACTTC. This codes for CASSQDRGVGTQYF.

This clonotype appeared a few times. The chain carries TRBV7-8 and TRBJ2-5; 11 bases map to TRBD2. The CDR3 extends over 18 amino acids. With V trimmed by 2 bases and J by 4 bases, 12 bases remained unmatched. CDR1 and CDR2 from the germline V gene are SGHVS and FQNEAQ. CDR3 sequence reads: CASSLSPSGGLYSETQYF. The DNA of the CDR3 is TGTGCCAGCAGCTTATCACCTAGCGGGGGGCTATATTCAGAGACCCAGTACTTC.

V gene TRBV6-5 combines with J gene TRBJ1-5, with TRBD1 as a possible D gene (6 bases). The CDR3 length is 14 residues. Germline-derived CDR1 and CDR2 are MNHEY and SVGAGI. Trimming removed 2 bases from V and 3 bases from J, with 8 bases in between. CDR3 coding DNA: TGTGCCAGCAGTTACCACAGGGACAATCAGCCCCAGCATTTT. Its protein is CASSYHRDNQPQHF.

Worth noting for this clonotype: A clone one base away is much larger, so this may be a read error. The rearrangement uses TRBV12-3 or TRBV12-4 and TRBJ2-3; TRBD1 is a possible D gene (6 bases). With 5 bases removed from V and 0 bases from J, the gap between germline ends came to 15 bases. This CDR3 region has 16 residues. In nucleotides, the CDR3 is TGTGCCAGCAGTGCACGGACAGACTCTAGCACAGATACGCAGTATTTT. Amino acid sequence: CASSARTDSSTDTQYF.

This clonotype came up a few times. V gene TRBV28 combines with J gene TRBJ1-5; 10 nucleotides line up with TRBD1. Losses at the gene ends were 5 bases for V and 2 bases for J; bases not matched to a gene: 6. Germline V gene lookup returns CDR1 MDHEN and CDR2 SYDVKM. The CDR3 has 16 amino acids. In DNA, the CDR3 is TGTGCCAGCAGTACCGGGACAGGGGTTGGCAATCAGCCCCAGCATTTT. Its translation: CASSTGTGVGNQPQHF.